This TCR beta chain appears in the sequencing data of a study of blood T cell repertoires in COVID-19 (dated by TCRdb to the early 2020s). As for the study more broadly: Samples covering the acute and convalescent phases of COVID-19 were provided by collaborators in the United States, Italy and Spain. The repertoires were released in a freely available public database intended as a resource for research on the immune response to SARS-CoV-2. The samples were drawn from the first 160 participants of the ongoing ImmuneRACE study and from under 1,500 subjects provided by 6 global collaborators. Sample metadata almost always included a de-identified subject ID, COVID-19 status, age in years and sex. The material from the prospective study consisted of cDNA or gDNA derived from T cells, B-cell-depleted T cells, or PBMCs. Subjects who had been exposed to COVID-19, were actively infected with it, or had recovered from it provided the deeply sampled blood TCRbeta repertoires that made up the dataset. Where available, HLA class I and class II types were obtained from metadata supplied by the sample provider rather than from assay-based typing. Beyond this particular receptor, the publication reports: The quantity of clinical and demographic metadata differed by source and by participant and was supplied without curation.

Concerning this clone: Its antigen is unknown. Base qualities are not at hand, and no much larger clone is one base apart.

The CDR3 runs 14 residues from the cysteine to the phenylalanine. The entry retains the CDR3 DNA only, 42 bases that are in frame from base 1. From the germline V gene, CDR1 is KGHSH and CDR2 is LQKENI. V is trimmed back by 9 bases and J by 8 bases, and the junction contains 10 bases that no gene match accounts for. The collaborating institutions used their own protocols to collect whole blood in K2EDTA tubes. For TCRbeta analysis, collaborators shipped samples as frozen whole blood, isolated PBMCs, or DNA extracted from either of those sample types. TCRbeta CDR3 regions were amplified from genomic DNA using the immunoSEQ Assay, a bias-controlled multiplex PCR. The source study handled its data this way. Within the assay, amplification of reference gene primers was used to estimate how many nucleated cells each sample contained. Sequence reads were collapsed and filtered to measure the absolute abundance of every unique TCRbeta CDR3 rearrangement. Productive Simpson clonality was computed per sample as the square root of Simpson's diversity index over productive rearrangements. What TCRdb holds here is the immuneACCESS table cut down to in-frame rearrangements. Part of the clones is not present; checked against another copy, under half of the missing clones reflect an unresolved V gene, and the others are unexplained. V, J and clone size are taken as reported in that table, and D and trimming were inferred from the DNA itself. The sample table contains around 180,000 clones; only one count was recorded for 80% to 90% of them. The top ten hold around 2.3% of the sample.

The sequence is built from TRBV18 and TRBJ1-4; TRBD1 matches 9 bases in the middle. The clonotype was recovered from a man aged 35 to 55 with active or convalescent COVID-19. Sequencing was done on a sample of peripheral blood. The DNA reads TGTGCCAGTTCCCGCCGCGGGACAGGGGAAAAACTGTTTTTT. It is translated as CASSRRGTGEKLFF.